This is a list of T cell receptor beta chains from one sample in a study of immune characterization of retroperitoneal liposarcoma. Using its own MiXCR run on the PCR reads, TCRdb lists one record per CDR3 protein. Seen here are about 5,100 distinct CDR3 sequences, less than 35% observed once, and the top ten hold less than 35%. The source material was tumor tissue. Receptor source: a female donor with retroperitoneal liposarcoma. Both conserved end residues are part of each CDR3. A D gene is named only where the DNA matches it firmly. A clone size is listed for some rows: how often the clone was seen (once, few, many), or a class if it is expanded.

clone size,V gene,J gene,D gene,CDR3 DNA,CDR3 protein
few,TRBV27,TRBJ2-7,TRBD1,TGTGCCAGCAGTTTGAGGGGGACAGGGTCCTACGAGCAGTACTTC,CASSLRGTGSYEQYF
NA,TRBV12-3/TRBV12-4,TRBJ2-5,TRBD2,TGTGCCCAACCACTACGACTAGCGGGAGGAGGGGAGACCCAGTACTTC,CAQPLRLAGGGETQYF
NA,TRBV3-1,TRBJ1-1,NA,TGTGCCAGCAGCCAAGGCGGGGGGAGGAGTGAAGCTTTCTTT,CASSQGGGRSEAFF
many,TRBV6-1,TRBJ1-5,NA,TGTGCCACATCCCGAGGCTTCAATCAGCCCCAGCATTTT,CATSRGFNQPQHF
NA,TRBV6-1,TRBJ2-1,TRBD2,TGTGCCAGCAGTTCCACCCTGGCGGGAGGGCGACGAGAGACCCAGTTCTTC,CASSSTLAGGRRETQFF
many,TRBV12-3/TRBV12-4,TRBJ2-1,NA,TGTGCCAGCAGTTTTGGGGGGACAACTCCAGAGACCCAGTTCTTC,CASSFGGTTPETQFF
few,TRBV6-1,TRBJ2-5,TRBD2,TGTGCCAGCAGCCCCGGGGTAGCGGGATACAATGAGCAGTACTTC,CASSPGVAGYNEQYF
few,TRBV7-8,TRBJ2-5,NA,TGTGCCAGCAGCCCACTCAACAGACCTAAGCTCGATGAGCAGTACTTC,CASSPLNRPKLDEQYF
many,TRBV6-1,TRBJ2-1,TRBD2,TGTGCCAGCAGTGAAGGTCAGGTGTGGGCTAGCGGGAAGAATGAGCAGTTCTTC,CASSEGQVWASGKNEQFF
many,TRBV7-2,TRBJ2-1,NA,TGTGCCAGCAGCCTGATCGGCTACAATGAGCAGTTCTTC,CASSLIGYNEQFF
NA,TRBV6-6,TRBJ2-7,TRBD2,TGTGCCAGCAGGACTCCGGGGGGGGGCGATGAGCAGTACTTC,CASRTPGGGDEQYF
many,TRBV28,TRBJ2-1,TRBD2,TGTGCCAGCAGTTTCCCTAGCGGGAGTGGGAATGAGCAGTTCTTC,CASSFPSGSGNEQFF
NA,TRBV7-2,TRBJ2-1,TRBD2,TGTGCCAGCAGCTCCCGGACTAGCGGGACCTACTCCATTCAGTTCTTC,CASSSRTSGTYSIQFF
NA,TRBV6-1,TRBJ1-5,NA,TGTGCCAGCAGTGAACCCTCAGGGATTAGCAATCAGCCCCAGCATTTT,CASSEPSGISNQPQHF
many,TRBV11-3,TRBJ2-7,NA,TGTGCCAGCAGCTTAGATCTTGATAGCTCCTACGAGCAGTACTTC,CASSLDLDSSYEQYF
medium-sized,TRBV11-3,TRBJ2-5,NA,TGTGCCAGCAGCCCAGGCCAACAGGGACGAGAGACCCAGTACTTC,CASSPGQQGRETQYF
NA,TRBV27,TRBJ2-1,TRBD2,TGTGCCAGCAGTCTCTCGGGACTAGCGGACTACAATGAGCAGTTCTTC,CASSLSGLADYNEQFF
many,TRBV7-2,TRBJ2-1,TRBD2,TGTGCCAGCAGCCCCCCGGGACTAGCTCTTGAGCAGTTCTTC,CASSPPGLALEQFF
few,TRBV6-1,TRBJ2-2,NA,TGTGCCAGCAGCCTGGGACTCAACACCGGGGAGCTGTTTTTT,CASSLGLNTGELFF
few,TRBV19,TRBJ2-3,TRBD1,TGTGCCAGTAGTAAGGGACAGACAACGTCGCGAGATACGCAGTATTTT,CASSKGQTTSRDTQYF
NA,TRBV11-3,TRBJ2-7,TRBD1,TGTTCCAGCACCTCGAGGACAGGGGAGACCTACGAGCAGTACTTC,CSSTSRTGETYEQYF
few,TRBV6-1,TRBJ2-3,NA,TGTGCCAGCAGTTATAGCGGTTACACAGATACGCAGTATTTT,CASSYSGYTDTQYF
NA,TRBV4-1,TRBJ2-7,NA,TGCGCCAGCAGCCAAGTACTTCAGCGAGACTTTACCTACGAGCAGTACTTC,CASSQVLQRDFTYEQYF
NA,TRBV6-1,TRBJ2-6,TRBD2,TGTGCCAGCAGTGGTTTAGCGGGCCGGGCCAACGTCCTGACTTTC,CASSGLAGRANVLTF
NA,TRBV7-2,TRBJ2-1,NA,TGTGCCAGCAGCTTACTTGCGGGTTCGGGCTACAATGAGCAGTTCTTC,CASSLLAGSGYNEQFF
many,TRBV12-3/TRBV12-4,TRBJ2-1,TRBD1,TGTGCCAGCAGTCTGGACAGGGGTTTTGGAGCCAATTACAATGAGCAGTTCTTC,CASSLDRGFGANYNEQFF
NA,TRBV4-3,TRBJ1-1,NA,TGCGCCAGCAGCCAAAATATTTTAGGGGCGTTGAACACTGAAGCTTTCTTT,CASSQNILGALNTEAFF
NA,TRBV20-1,TRBJ2-7,TRBD2,TGCAGTGCGGCCCACCCGAGAAGACTAGCGGCCTACGAGCAGTACTTC,CSAAHPRRLAAYEQYF
large,TRBV12-3/TRBV12-4,TRBJ2-3,NA,TGTGCCAGCAGTTTAAGAGATACGCAGTATTTT,CASSLRDTQYF
many,TRBV12-3/TRBV12-4,TRBJ2-2,NA,TGTGCCAGCAGGGCTAACAGGGACACCGGGGAGCTGTTTTTT,CASRANRDTGELFF
NA,TRBV20-1,TRBJ2-5,TRBD2,TGCAGTGCTAGAGATAGCGGGAGAGGAGAGACCCAGTACTTC,CSARDSGRGETQYF
many,TRBV10-2,TRBJ2-5,TRBD1,TGCGCCAGCAGCCTCAGAGGGGGCGGGGAGACCCAGTACTTC,CASSLRGGGETQYF
few,TRBV19,TRBJ2-5,TRBD2,TGTGCCAGTAGAGGACTAGCGGAGGGGGAAGAGACCCAGTACTTC,CASRGLAEGEETQYF
once,TRBV6-1,TRBJ2-7,NA,TGTGCCAGCAGCGGCCTTCCTCCCTACGAGCAGTACTTC,CASSGLPPYEQYF
NA,TRBV7-2,TRBJ2-6,NA,TGTGCCAGCAGCCCCCGGTTGGGGACAGGGGCCAACGTCCTGACTTTC,CASSPRLGTGANVLTF
NA,TRBV19,TRBJ1-5,TRBD1,TGTGCCAGTACCCGATGGACAGGTTCAAATCAGCCCCAGCATTTT,CASTRWTGSNQPQHF
NA,TRBV7-2,TRBJ2-7,NA,TGTGCCAGCATCTTATCGGGGGGCACAGATACGCAGTACTTC,CASILSGGTDTQYF
NA,TRBV20-1,TRBJ2-1,TRBD2,TGCAGTGCTAGAAGGGTAGCGGGAGGCCGGGGTGAGCAGTTCTTC,CSARRVAGGRGEQFF
many,TRBV7-3,TRBJ2-3,NA,TGTGCCAGCAGCTTAGGCGGGGCCGGAGATACGCAGTATTTT,CASSLGGAGDTQYF
many,TRBV12-3/TRBV12-4,TRBJ2-2,NA,TGTGCCAGCAGTCAAACAAAGGTCCGGGAGCTGTTTTTT,CASSQTKVRELFF
few,TRBV12-3/TRBV12-4,TRBJ2-1,NA,TGTGCCAGCACCCTATCGGCCGGGAGCAATGAGCAGTTCTTC,CASTLSAGSNEQFF
NA,TRBV6-6,TRBJ2-7,TRBD1,TGTGCCAGCAGTTACGGGTGGGTAAGGACAGGGGATTCCTACGAGCAGTACTTC,CASSYGWVRTGDSYEQYF
once,TRBV5-6,TRBJ2-7,NA,TGTGCCAGCAGCCCAGGAGGGATAATGGGGTACGAGCAGTACTTC,CASSPGGIMGYEQYF
NA,TRBV6-5,TRBJ2-5,TRBD2,TGTGCCAGCAGTACGGCCGGGGGGCAAGAGACCCAGTACTTC,CASSTAGGQETQYF
few,TRBV4-3,TRBJ2-7,TRBD2,TGCGCCAGCAGCCAAGGGGCTAGCGGGAGAGTTTCCGAGCAGTACTTC,CASSQGASGRVSEQYF
many,TRBV2,TRBJ2-1,TRBD2,TGTGCCAGCACCTTTGGGACTAGCGGGAGTCGAAAGTTCTTC,CASTFGTSGSRKFF
NA,TRBV20-1,TRBJ2-3,NA,TGCAGTGCTAGTGCCTATAGCACAGATACGCAGTATTTT,CSASAYSTDTQYF
few,TRBV7-2,TRBJ2-5,TRBD2,TGTGCCAGCAGCTTTGTAGCGGGGGATCTCCAAGAGACCCAGTACTTC,CASSFVAGDLQETQYF